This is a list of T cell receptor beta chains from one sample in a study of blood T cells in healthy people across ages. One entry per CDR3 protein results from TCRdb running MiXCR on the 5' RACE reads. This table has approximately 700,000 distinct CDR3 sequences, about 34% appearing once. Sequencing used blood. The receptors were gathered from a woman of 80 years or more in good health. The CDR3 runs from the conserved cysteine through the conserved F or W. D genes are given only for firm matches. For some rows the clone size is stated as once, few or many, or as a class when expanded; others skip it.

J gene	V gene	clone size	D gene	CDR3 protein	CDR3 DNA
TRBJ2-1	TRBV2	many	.	CASSGGRTRYNEQFF	TGTGCCAGCAGTGGGGGCAGGACCCGGTACAATGAGCAGTTCTTC
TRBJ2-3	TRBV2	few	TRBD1	CVGTGRDTQYF	TGTGTCGGGACAGGACGGGATACGCAGTATTTT
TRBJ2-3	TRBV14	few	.	CASSQPLTDTQYF	TGTGCCAGCAGCCAACCACTCACAGATACGCAGTATTTT
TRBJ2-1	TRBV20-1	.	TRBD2	CSAERTSYYNEQFF	TGCAGTGCTGAACGGACTAGCTACTACAATGAGCAGTTCTTC
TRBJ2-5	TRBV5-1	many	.	CASSLALGSGQETQYF	TGCGCCAGCAGCTTGGCCCTCGGGTCGGGGCAAGAGACCCAGTACTTC
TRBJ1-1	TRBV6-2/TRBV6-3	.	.	CASKREGNTEAFF	TGTGCCAGCAAAAGGGAGGGGAACACTGAAGCTTTCTTT
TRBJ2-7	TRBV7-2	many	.	CASSLVGDSYEQYF	TGTGCCAGCAGCTTAGTAGGGGATTCCTACGAGCAGTACTTC
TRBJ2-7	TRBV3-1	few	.	CASSGRNGDEQYF	TGTGCCAGCAGCGGACGCAACGGGGACGAGCAGTACTTC
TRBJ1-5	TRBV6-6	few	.	CASSLFESDQPQHF	TGTGCCAGCAGTTTGTTTGAGAGCGATCAGCCCCAGCATTTT
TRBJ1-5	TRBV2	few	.	CASSEDFGFKQPQHF	TGTGCCAGCAGTGAAGATTTCGGGTTCAAGCAGCCCCAGCATTTT
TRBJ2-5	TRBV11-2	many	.	CASSFGVRETQYF	TGTGCCAGCAGCTTTGGGGTTCGCGAGACCCAGTACTTC
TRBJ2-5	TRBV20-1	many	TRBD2	CSALTGTSGGAETQYF	TGCAGTGCTCTTACCGGGACTAGCGGGGGGGCAGAGACCCAGTACTTC
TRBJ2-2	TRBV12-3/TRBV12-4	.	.	CASSSGALNTGELFF	TGTGCCAGCAGTTCGGGGGCATTGAACACCGGGGAGCTGTTTTTT
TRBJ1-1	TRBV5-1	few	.	CASSSDTGLMNTEAFF	TGCGCCAGCAGCTCTGATACAGGCCTTATGAACACTGAAGCTTTCTTT
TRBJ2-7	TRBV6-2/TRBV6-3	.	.	CASSPLGRGYEQYF	TGTGCCAGCAGTCCCCTGGGGCGCGGGTACGAGCAGTACTTC
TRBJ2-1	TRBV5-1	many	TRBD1	CASSFSDRAYNEQFF	TGCGCCAGCAGCTTCTCGGACAGGGCCTACAATGAGCAGTTCTTC
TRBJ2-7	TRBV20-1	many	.	CSASPSPSEQYF	TGCAGTGCTAGCCCCTCCCCAAGCGAGCAGTACTTC
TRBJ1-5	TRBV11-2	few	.	CASSPGEVGQPQHF	TGTGCCAGCAGCCCGGGGGAAGTAGGCCAGCCCCAGCATTTT
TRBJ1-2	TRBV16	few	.	CASSPDQGYTF	TGTGCCAGCAGCCCGGACCAAGGCTACACCTTC
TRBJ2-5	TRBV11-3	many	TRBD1	CASSSSGTVQETQYF	TGTGCCAGCAGCTCCTCCGGGACAGTCCAAGAGACCCAGTACTTC
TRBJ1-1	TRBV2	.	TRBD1	CASRRGGDRSVNTEAFF	TGTGCCAGCAGGAGAGGGGGGGACAGGTCCGTGAACACTGAAGCTTTCTTT
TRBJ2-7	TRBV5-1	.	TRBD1	CASSSGQGAWHEQYF	TGCGCCAGCAGTTCCGGACAGGGGGCGTGGCACGAGCAGTACTTC
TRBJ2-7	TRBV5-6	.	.	CASSLEDRTYEQYF	TGTGCCAGCAGCTTGGAAGACAGAACCTACGAGCAGTACTTC
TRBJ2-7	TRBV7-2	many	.	CASSLGYQAAYEQYF	TGTGCCAGCAGCCTAGGATATCAGGCGGCCTACGAGCAGTACTTC
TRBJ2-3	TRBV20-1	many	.	CSARLGGETDTQYF	TGCAGTGCTAGATTGGGGGGCGAAACAGATACGCAGTATTTT
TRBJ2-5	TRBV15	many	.	CATSRDQNKETQYF	TGTGCCACCAGCAGAGATCAAAATAAAGAGACCCAGTACTTC